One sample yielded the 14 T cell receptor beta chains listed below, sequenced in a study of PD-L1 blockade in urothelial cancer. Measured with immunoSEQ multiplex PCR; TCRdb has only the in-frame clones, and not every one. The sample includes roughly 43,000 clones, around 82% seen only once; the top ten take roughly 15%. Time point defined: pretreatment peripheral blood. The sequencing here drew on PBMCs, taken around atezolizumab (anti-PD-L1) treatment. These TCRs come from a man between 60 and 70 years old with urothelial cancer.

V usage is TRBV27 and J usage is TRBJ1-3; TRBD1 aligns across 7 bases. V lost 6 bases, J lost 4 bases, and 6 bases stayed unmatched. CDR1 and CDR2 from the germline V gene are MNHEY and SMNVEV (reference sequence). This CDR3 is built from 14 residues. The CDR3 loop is CASSLGGRGNTIYF. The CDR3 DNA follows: TGTGCCAGCAGCCTAGGGGGCAGAGGAAACACCATATATTTT.

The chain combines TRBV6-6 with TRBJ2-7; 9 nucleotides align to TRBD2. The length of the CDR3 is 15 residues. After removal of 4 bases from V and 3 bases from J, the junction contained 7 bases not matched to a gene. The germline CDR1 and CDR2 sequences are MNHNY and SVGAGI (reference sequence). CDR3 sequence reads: CASSSPLAGNYEQYF. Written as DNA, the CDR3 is TGTGCCAGCAGTTCTCCGCTAGCGGGGAACTACGAGCAGTACTTC.

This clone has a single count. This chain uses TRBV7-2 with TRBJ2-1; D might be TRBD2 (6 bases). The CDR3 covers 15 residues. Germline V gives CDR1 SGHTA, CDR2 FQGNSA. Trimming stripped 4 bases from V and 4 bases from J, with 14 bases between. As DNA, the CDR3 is TGTGCCAGCAGCTCCATACTTGCGGGATACAATGAGCAGTTCTTC. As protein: CASSSILAGYNEQFF.

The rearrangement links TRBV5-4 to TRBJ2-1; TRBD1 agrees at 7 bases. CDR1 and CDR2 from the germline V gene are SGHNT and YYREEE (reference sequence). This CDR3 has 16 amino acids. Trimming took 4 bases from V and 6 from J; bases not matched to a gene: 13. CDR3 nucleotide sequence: TGTGCCAGCAGCACAGGCGCCGGGACAGATACCAATGAGCAGTTCTTC. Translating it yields CASSTGAGTDTNEQFF.

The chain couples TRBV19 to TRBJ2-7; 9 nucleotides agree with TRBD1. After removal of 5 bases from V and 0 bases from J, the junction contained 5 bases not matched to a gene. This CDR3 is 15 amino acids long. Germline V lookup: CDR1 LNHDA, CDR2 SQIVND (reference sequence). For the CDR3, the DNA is TGTGCCAGTAGTTCACAGGGGGCCCTCTCCTACGAGCAGTACTTC. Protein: CASSSQGALSYEQYF.

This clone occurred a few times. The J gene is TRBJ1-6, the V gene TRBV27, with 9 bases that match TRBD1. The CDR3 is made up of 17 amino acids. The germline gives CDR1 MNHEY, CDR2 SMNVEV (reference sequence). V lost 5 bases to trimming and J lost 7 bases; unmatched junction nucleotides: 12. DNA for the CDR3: TGTGCCAGCAGTCATATACAAATGACAGGGGGAAATTCACCCCTCCACTTT. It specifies CASSHIQMTGGNSPLHF.

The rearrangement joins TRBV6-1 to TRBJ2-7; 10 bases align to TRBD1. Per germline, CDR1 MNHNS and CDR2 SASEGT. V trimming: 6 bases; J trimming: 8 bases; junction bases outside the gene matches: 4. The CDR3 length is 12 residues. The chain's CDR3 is CASSGQGVKQYF. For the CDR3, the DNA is TGTGCCAGCAGCGGACAGGGGGTAAAGCAGTACTTC.

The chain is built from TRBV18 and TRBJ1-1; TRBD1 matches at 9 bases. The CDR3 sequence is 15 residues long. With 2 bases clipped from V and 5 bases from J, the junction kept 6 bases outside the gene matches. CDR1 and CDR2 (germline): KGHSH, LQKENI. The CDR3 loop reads CASSPKGTGSTEAFF. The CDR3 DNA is TGTGCCAGCTCACCAAAGGGGACAGGGAGTACTGAAGCTTTCTTT.

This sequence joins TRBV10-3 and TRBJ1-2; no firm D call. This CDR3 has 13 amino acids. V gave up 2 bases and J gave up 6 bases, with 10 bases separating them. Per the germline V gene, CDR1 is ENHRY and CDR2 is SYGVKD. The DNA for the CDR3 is TGTGCCATCAGTGAGAAGGAGACGCATGGCTACACCTTC. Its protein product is CAISEKETHGYTF.

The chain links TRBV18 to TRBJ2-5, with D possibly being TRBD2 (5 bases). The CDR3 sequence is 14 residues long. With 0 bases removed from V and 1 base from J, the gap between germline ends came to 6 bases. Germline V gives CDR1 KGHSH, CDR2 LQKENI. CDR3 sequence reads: CASSPPSGQETQYF. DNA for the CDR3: TGTGCCAGCTCACCACCGAGCGGCCAAGAGACCCAGTACTTC.

The CDR3 loop reads CASAGGTSAYNEQFF. CDR3 coding DNA: TGTGCCAGCGCCGGGGGGACTAGCGCGTACAATGAGCAGTTCTTC. The V call is TRBV7-6, the J call TRBJ2-1; 10 positions agree with TRBD2. Germline-derived CDR1 and CDR2 are SGHVS and FNYEAQ. Trimming at V came to 8 bases and at J to 4 bases, leaving 8 bases not matched to a gene. The CDR3 contains 15 residues.

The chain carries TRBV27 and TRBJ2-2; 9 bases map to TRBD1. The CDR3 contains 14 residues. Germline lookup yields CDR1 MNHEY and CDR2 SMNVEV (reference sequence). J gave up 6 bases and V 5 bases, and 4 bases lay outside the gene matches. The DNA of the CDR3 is TGTGCCAGCAGTGTTGGGACAGGGTCCGGGGAGCTGTTTTTT. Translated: CASSVGTGSGELFF.

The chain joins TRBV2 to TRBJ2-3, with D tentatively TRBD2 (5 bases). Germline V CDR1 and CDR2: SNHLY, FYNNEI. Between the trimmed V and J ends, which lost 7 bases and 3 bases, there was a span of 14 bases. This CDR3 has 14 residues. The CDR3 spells CASKPWELTDTQYF. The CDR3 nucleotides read TGTGCCAGCAAACCGTGGGAGTTAACAGATACGCAGTATTTT.

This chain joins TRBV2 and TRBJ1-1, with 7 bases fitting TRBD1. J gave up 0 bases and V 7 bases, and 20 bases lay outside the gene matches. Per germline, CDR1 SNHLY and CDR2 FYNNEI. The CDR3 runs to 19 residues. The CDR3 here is CASNSGPGQLSTMNTEAFF. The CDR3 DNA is TGTGCCAGCAATTCCGGGCCGGGACAGCTATCAACCATGAACACTGAAGCTTTCTTT.